Sequencing of this TCR beta chain was carried out in a study of blood T cell repertoires in COVID-19. Study background: The United States, Italy and Spain provided the acute and convalescent COVID-19 samples. Nucleic acid was either cDNA or gDNA, and it came from T cells, B-cell-depleted T cells, or PBMCs.

Data came from immunoSEQ multiplex PCR; TCRdb stores just in-frame clones and leaves some out. In the table there are 7,500 to 8,500 clones, around 84% of which are singletons. This CDR3 is 15 amino acids long. Germline values: CDR1 KGHSH, CDR2 LQKENI. Trimming shortened V by 2 bases and J by 2 bases, and 13 bases separated the two germline ends. Source material: peripheral blood. This chain joins TRBV18 and TRBJ2-7, with D tentatively TRBD1 (7 bases). This clonotype was sampled from a human donor with active COVID-19. The donor label of this sample is uncertain. CDR3: CASSPSAGGTYEQYF. For the CDR3, the DNA is TGTGCCAGCTCACCATCGGCAGGGGGGACCTACGAGCAGTACTTC.